This TCR beta chain was retrieved from a study of blood T cell repertoires in COVID-19. Measured with immunoSEQ multiplex PCR; TCRdb has only the in-frame clones, and not every one. The sample shows around 310,000 clones, 90% of them seen only once. The germline gives CDR1 SNHLY, CDR2 FYNNEI. The CDR3 covers 14 residues. V gave up 6 bases and J gave up 5 bases; unmatched junction bases: 6. What was sequenced was peripheral blood. The V call is TRBV2, the J call TRBJ2-7; 11 positions match TRBD2. This TCR derives from a woman aged 30 to 39 with COVID-19, enrolled during active disease. The CDR3 region is CASRRTTSGNEQYF. Written as DNA, the CDR3 is TGTGCCAGCAGACGCACGACTAGCGGGAACGAGCAGTACTTC.